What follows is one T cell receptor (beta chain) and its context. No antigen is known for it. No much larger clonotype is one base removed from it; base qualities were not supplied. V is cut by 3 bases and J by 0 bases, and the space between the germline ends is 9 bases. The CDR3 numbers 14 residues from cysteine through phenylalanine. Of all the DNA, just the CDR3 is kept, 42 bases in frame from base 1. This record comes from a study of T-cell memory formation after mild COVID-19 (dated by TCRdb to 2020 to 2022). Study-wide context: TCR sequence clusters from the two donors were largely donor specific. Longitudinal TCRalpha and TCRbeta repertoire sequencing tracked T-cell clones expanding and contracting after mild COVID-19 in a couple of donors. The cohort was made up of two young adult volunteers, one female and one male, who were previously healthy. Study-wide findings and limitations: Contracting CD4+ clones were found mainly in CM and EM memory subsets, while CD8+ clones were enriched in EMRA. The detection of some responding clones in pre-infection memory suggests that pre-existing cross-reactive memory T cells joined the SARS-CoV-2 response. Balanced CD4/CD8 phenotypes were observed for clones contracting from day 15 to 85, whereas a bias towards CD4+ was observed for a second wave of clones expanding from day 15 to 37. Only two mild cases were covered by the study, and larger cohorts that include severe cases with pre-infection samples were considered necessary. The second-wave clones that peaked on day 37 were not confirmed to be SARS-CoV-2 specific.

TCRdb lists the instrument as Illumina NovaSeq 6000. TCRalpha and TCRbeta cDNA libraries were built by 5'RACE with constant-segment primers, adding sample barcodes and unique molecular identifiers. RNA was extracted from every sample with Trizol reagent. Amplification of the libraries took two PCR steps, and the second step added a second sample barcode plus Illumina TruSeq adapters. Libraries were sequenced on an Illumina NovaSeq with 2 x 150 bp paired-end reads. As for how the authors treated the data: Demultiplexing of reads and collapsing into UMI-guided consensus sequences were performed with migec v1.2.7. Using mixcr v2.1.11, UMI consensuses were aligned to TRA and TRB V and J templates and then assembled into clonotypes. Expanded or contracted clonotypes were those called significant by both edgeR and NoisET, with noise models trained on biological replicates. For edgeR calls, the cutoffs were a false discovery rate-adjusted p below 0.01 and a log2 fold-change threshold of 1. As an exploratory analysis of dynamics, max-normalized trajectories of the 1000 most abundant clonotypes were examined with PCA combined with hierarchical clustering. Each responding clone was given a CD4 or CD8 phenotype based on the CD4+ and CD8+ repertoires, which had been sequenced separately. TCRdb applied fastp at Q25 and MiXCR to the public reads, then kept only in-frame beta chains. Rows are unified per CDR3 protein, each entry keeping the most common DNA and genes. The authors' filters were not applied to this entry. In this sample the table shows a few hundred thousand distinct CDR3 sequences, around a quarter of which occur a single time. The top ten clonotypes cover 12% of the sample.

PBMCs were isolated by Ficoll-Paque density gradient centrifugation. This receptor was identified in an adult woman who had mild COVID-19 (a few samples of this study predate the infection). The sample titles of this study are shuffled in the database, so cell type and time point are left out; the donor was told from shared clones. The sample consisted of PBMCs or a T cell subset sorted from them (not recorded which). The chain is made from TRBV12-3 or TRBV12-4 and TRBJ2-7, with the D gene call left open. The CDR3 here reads CASSFGPSSYEQYF. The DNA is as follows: TGTGCCAGCAGTTTCGGACCCAGCTCCTACGAGCAGTACTTC.